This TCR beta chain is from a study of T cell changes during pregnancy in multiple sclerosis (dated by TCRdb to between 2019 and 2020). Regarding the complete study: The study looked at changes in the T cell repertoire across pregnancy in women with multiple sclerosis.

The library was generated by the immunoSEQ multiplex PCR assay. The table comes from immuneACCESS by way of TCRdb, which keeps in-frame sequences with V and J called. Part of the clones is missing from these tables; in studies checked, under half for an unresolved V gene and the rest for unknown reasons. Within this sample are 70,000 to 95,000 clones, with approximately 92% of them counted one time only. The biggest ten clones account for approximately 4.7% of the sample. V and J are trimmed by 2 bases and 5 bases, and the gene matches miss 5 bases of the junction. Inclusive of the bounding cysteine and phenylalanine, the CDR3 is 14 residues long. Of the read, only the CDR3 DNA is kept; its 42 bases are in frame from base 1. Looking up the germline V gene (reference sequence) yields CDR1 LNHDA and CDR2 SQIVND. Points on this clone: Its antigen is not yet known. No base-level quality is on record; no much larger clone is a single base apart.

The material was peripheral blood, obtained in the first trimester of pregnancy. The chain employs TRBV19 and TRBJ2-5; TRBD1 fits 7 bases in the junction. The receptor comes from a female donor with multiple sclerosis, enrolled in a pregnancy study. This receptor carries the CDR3 CASSIRGRQETQYF. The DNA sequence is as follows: TGTGCCAGTAGTATAAGGGGGCGGCAGGAGACCCAGTACTTC.